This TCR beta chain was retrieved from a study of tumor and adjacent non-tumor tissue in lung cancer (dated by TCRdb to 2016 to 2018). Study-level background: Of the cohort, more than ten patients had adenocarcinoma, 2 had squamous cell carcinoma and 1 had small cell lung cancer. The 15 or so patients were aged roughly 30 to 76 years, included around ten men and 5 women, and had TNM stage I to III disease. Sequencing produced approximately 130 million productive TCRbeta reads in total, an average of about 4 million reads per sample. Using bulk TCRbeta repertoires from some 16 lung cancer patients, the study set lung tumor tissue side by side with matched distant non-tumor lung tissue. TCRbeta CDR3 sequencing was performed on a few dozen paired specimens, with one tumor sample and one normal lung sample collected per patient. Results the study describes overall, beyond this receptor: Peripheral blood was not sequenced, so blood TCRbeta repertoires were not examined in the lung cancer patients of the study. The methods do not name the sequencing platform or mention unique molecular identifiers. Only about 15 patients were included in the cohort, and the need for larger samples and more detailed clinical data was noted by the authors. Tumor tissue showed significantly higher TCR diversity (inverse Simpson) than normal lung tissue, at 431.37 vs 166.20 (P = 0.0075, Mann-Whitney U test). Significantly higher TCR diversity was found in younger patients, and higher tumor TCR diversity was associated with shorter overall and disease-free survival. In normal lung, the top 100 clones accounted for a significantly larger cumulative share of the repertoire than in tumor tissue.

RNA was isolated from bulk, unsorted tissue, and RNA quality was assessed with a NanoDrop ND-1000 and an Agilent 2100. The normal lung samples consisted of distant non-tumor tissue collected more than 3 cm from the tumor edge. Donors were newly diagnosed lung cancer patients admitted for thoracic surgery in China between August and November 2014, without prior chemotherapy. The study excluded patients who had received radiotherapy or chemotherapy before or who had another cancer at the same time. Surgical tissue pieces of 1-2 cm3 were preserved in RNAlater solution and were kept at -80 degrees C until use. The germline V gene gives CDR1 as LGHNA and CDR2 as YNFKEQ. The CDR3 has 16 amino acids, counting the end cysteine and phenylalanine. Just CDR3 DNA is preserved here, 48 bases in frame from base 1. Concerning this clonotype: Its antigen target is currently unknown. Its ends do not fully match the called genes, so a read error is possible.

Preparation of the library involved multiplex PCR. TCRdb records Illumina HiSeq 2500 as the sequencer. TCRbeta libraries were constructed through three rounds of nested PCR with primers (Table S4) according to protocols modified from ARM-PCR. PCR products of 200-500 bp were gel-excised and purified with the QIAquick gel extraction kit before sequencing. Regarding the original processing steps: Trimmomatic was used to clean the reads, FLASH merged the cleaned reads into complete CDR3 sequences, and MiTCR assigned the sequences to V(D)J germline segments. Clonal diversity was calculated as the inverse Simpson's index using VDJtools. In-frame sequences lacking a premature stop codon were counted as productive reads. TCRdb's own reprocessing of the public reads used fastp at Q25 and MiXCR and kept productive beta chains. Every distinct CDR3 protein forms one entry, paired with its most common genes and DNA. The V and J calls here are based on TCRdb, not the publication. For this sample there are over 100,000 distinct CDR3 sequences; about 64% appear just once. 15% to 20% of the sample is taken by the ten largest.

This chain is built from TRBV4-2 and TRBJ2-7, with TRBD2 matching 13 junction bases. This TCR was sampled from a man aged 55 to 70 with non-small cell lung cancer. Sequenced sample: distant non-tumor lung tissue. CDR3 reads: CAISQHRTSGRYEQYF. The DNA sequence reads TGTGCCATCAGCCAACATCGGACTAGCGGGAGATACGAGCAGTACTTC.